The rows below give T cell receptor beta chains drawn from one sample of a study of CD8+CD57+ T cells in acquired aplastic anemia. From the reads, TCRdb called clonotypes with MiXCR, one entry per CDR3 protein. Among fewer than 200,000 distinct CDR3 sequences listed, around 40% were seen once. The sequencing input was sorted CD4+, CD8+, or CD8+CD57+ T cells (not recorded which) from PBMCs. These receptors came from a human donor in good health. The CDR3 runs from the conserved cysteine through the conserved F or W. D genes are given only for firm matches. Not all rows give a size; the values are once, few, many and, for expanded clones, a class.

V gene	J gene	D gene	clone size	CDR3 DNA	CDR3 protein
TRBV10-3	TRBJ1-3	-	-	TGTGCCATCAGTGAGTCTACAGGGGGAAACACCATATATTTT	CAISESTGGNTIYF
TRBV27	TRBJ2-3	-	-	TGTGCCAGCAGTTTAGGGGATAGAGGCACAGATACGCAGTATTTT	CASSLGDRGTDTQYF
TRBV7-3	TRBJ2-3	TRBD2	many	TGTGCCAGCAGCACGGGACTAGCGGGGTACACAGATACGCAGTATTTT	CASSTGLAGYTDTQYF
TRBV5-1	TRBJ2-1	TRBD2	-	TGCGCCAGCAGCTTGGAAGGCAGCGGGGTCTACAATGAGCAGTTCTTC	CASSLEGSGVYNEQFF
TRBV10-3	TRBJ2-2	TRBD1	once	TGTGCCATCAGTAACTTCCCGGGACAGGAGAACACCGGGGAGCTGTTTTTT	CAISNFPGQENTGELFF
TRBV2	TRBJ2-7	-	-	TGTGCCAGCAGTGAATCTCGGGGCTCCTACGAGCAGTACTTC	CASSESRGSYEQYF
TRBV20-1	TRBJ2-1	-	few	TGCAGTGCCAGCAGTCGACTCGATAATGAGCAGTTCTTC	CSASSRLDNEQFF
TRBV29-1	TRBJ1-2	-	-	TGCAGCGTCGACCCGGGACATACTAACTATGGCTACACCTTC	CSVDPGHTNYGYTF
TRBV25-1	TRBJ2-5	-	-	TGTGCCAGCAGCATACATATGGGCACCCAGTACTTC	CASSIHMGTQYF
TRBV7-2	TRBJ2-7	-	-	TGTGCCAGCAGAGGGACGGGAACTTACGAGCAGTACTTC	CASRGTGTYEQYF
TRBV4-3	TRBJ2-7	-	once	TGCGCCAGCAGCCAATCGAGCACCGCCTACGAGCAGTACTTC	CASSQSSTAYEQYF
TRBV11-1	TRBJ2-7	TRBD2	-	TGTGCCAGCAGCTTAGCGCTCGATTCTAGCGGGAGCTCCTACGAGCAGTACTTC	CASSLALDSSGSSYEQYF
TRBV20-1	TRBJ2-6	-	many	TGCAGTGCTAGAGAAGAGGGGCGCTCTGGGGCCAACGTCCTGACTTTC	CSAREEGRSGANVLTF
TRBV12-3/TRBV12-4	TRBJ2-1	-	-	TGTGCCAGCAGTCTAGAGCTAGCCACGTACAATGAGCAGTTCTTC	CASSLELATYNEQFF
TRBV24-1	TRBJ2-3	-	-	TGTGCCACCAGTGACTCCCTCGGGTTAGCGGCAGATACGCAGTATTTT	CATSDSLGLAADTQYF
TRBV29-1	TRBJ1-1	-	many	TGCAGCGCCTATGGGGAGGGGTATGGCACTGAAGCTTTCTTT	CSAYGEGYGTEAFF
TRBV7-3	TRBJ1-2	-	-	TGTGCCACCAATGTGCGGCGCCCCTTC	CATNVRRPF
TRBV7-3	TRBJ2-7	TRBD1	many	TGTGCCAGCAGCCTGGCCGGGACAGAACCCTTTGAGCAGTACTTC	CASSLAGTEPFEQYF
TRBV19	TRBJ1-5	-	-	TGTGCCAGTCGGTTGTGGGATAGCAATCAGCCCCAGCATTTT	CASRLWDSNQPQHF
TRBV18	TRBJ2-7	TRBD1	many	TGTGCCAGCTCACACTCGGGACAGGGGAGCGAGCAGTACTTC	CASSHSGQGSEQYF
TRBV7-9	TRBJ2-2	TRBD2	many	TGTGCCAGCAGCACTCTGGGGCGAGCGGGAACCGGGGAGCTGTTTTTT	CASSTLGRAGTGELFF
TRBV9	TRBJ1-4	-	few	TGTGCCAGCAGCTCAACGTTCAGGGCGCCAATTGAAAAACTGTTTTTT	CASSSTFRAPIEKLFF
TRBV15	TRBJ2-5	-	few	TGTGCCACCAGCAGAGCTTATTTGGAGACCCAGTACTTC	CATSRAYLETQYF
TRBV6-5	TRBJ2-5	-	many	TGTGCCAGCAGTTCAGTAAAACGGGGCAGCCAAGAGACCCAGTACTTC	CASSSVKRGSQETQYF
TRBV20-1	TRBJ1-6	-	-	TGCAGTGCTAGTGAATTGGAGCCGGGTTCACCCCTCCACTTT	CSASELEPGSPLHF
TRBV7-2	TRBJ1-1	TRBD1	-	TGTGCCAGCAGGGCCAGGGGGGGCTATGGCTACACTGAAGCTTTCTTT	CASRARGGYGYTEAFF
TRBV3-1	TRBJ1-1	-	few	TGTGCCAGCAGCCAAGATGGAAGGGGCTTGAACACTGAAGCTTTCTTT	CASSQDGRGLNTEAFF
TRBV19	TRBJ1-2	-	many	TGTGCCAGTAGTATAGACAAACCCACCTATGGCTACACCTTC	CASSIDKPTYGYTF
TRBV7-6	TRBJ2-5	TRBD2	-	TGTGCCAGCAGCTTGAGTTTAGCGGGGGGTCGGGGAGAGACCCAGTACTTC	CASSLSLAGGRGETQYF
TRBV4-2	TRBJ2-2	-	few	TGTGCCAGCAGCCAAGATCGCTTAGATCCCGGGGAGCTGTTTTTT	CASSQDRLDPGELFF
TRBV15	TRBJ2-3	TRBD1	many	TGTGCCACGGGCGCGACAGGGTCTAGCACAGATACGCAGTATTTT	CATGATGSSTDTQYF